Listed below are T cell receptor beta chains from one sample, sequenced in a study of glioma-infiltrating T cells. From the multiplex PCR reads, TCRdb called clonotypes with MiXCR, one entry per CDR3 protein. Altogether about 130,000 distinct CDR3 sequences are present, under 30% being singletons, with the ten largest covering over 25%. Sequenced input: glioma tissue, nonneoplastic brain tissue, or PBMCs (not recorded which). All receptors derive from a human donor with low-grade glioma or glioblastoma, undergoing nonglioma brain surgery, or in good health (not recorded which). The CDR3 runs from the conserved cysteine through the conserved F or W. The D gene is left open where the match is weak. Not all rows give a size; the values are once, few, many and, for expanded clones, a class.

clone size: .; D gene: .; V gene: TRBV10-3; J gene: TRBJ2-5; CDR3 protein: CTIRPPYQETQYF; CDR3 DNA: TGTACCATCAGGCCCCCGTACCAAGAGACCCAGTACTTC
clone size: many; D gene: .; V gene: TRBV6-1; J gene: TRBJ2-1; CDR3 protein: CASSYKRDYNEQFF; CDR3 DNA: TGTGCCAGCAGTTATAAGCGAGACTACAATGAGCAGTTCTTC
clone size: .; D gene: .; V gene: TRBV4-1; J gene: TRBJ1-1; CDR3 protein: CASSRTGGKNTEAFF; CDR3 DNA: TGCGCCAGCAGCCGCACCGGGGGTAAGAACACTGAAGCTTTCTTT
clone size: .; D gene: TRBD1; V gene: TRBV24-1; J gene: TRBJ2-1; CDR3 protein: CATSDRDRSSYNEQFF; CDR3 DNA: TGTGCCACCAGTGATCGGGACAGATCCTCCTACAATGAGCAGTTCTTC
clone size: .; D gene: .; V gene: TRBV5-1; J gene: TRBJ2-4; CDR3 protein: CASRSSNIQYF; CDR3 DNA: TGCGCCAGCAGGAGCAGTAACATTCAGTACTTC
clone size: few; D gene: .; V gene: TRBV7-2; J gene: TRBJ2-3; CDR3 protein: CASSTGGGTDTQYF; CDR3 DNA: TGTGCCAGCAGCACCGGGGGTGGCACAGATACGCAGTATTTT
clone size: few; D gene: .; V gene: TRBV12-3/TRBV12-4; J gene: TRBJ2-3; CDR3 protein: CASGSGGSTDTQYF; CDR3 DNA: TGTGCCAGTGGGTCAGGGGGGAGCACAGATACGCAGTATTTT
clone size: many; D gene: .; V gene: TRBV14; J gene: TRBJ2-1; CDR3 protein: CASSQGSSYNEQFF; CDR3 DNA: TGTGCCAGCAGTCAAGGGAGTTCCTACAATGAGCAGTTCTTC
clone size: many; D gene: .; V gene: TRBV27; J gene: TRBJ2-3; CDR3 protein: CASSFISSGTDTQYF; CDR3 DNA: TGTGCCAGCAGTTTTATTAGCTCAGGCACAGATACGCAGTATTTT
clone size: few; D gene: .; V gene: TRBV18; J gene: TRBJ1-1; CDR3 protein: CASSPTAQGTSEAFF; CDR3 DNA: TGTGCCAGCTCACCGACGGCCCAGGGGACGTCTGAAGCTTTCTTT
clone size: few; D gene: TRBD1; V gene: TRBV6-1; J gene: TRBJ2-6; CDR3 protein: CASSETKLGQGRSPGANVLTF; CDR3 DNA: TGTGCCAGCAGTGAAACTAAGTTAGGACAGGGTAGATCCCCTGGGGCCAACGTCCTGACTTTC
clone size: many; D gene: TRBD1; V gene: TRBV6-1; J gene: TRBJ2-2; CDR3 protein: CASSWTGLNTGELFF; CDR3 DNA: TGTGCCAGCAGCTGGACAGGGCTGAACACCGGGGAGCTGTTTTTT
clone size: many; D gene: .; V gene: TRBV27; J gene: TRBJ2-3; CDR3 protein: CATSWQGGTDTQYF; CDR3 DNA: TGTGCCACCTCTTGGCAGGGTGGCACAGATACGCAGTATTTT
clone size: few; D gene: .; V gene: TRBV10-3; J gene: TRBJ1-1; CDR3 protein: CAISAYAGDTEAFF; CDR3 DNA: TGTGCCATCAGTGCATACGCAGGGGACACTGAAGCTTTCTTT
clone size: .; D gene: TRBD2; V gene: TRBV11-2; J gene: TRBJ2-1; CDR3 protein: CASSLISSGVGNEQFF; CDR3 DNA: TGTGCCAGCAGCTTAATATCTAGCGGGGTAGGTAATGAGCAGTTCTTC
clone size: .; D gene: .; V gene: TRBV27; J gene: TRBJ2-3; CDR3 protein: CASSFGLARSGDTQYF; CDR3 DNA: TGTGCCAGCAGTTTCGGGCTAGCGAGGTCCGGGGATACGCAGTATTTT
clone size: .; D gene: .; V gene: TRBV2; J gene: TRBJ2-1; CDR3 protein: CASLPRGLSYEQFF; CDR3 DNA: TGTGCCAGCCTACCCAGGGGCCTTTCGTATGAGCAGTTCTTC